Each of the 19 T cell receptor beta chains below was sequenced from the same sample in a study of neoadjuvant anti-PD-1 for oral cavity cancer. Data came from immunoSEQ multiplex PCR; TCRdb stores just in-frame clones and leaves some out. Here the sample spans thousands of clones, around 77% being singletons. The input for sequencing was PBMCs, taken before nivolumab (anti-PD-1) treatment. The receptors originated from a person between 40 and 85 years old with oral cavity squamous cell carcinoma.

The chain employs TRBV6-5 and TRBJ1-1; no definite D call. The germline CDR1 and CDR2 sequences are MNHEY and SVGAGI. Trimming removed 3 bases at V and 1 base at J, with 6 bases between. CDR3 length: 13 amino acids. The CDR3 region is CASSYGPNTEAFF. CDR3 in DNA: TGTGCCAGCAGTTATGGGCCGAACACTGAAGCTTTCTTT.

This clone occurred a few times. V gene TRBV13 combines with J gene TRBJ1-1, with TRBD1 identical over 7 bases. This CDR3 contains 13 residues. The germline gives CDR1 PRHDT, CDR2 FYEKMQ (reference sequence). V shed 2 bases, J shed 11 bases, and the junction held 8 bases outside the gene matches. CDR3 loop: CASSLTTGDRAFF. CDR3 coding DNA: TGTGCCAGCAGCTTAACCACAGGGGATAGGGCTTTCTTT.

Only one count was recorded for this clone. The V and J genes are TRBV7-3 and TRBJ2-6; 7 positions agree with TRBD1. This CDR3 comprises 18 residues. The germline CDR1 and CDR2 sequences are SGHTA and FQGTGA. V dropped 0 bases and J dropped 0; count of bases not matched to a gene: 5. The CDR3 DNA sequence: TGTGCCAGCAGCTTAACCGGGACAGCCTTCTCTGGGGCCAACGTCCTGACTTTC. It encodes CASSLTGTAFSGANVLTF.

The CDR3 sequence: CASNPGLAGPKVVGETQYF. In nucleotides, the CDR3 is TGTGCCAGCAACCCGGGACTAGCGGGGCCTAAAGTAGTCGGAGAGACCCAGTACTTC. The J gene is TRBJ2-5, the V gene TRBV28; 13 bases map to TRBD2. This CDR3 spans 19 amino acids. V shed 7 bases and J 4 bases; nucleotides not matched to a gene: 18. Germline values: CDR1 MDHEN, CDR2 SYDVKM.

The chain recombines TRBV4-1 with TRBJ2-7; TRBD2 agrees at 11 bases. The CDR3 is 15 residues long. Germline-derived CDR1 and CDR2 are MGHRA and YSYEKL. With V trimmed by 4 bases and J by 4 bases, 6 bases remained unmatched. In DNA, the CDR3 is TGCGCCAGCAGCCTCGGGGGGACTAGCGGATACGAGCAGTACTTC. Its protein product is CASSLGGTSGYEQYF.

The V gene is TRBV11-2, the J gene TRBJ2-1; 10 nucleotides align to TRBD2. The CDR3 consists of 15 residues. Trimming cost V 7 bases and J 2 bases; bases outside gene matches: 5. Germline CDR1 SGHAT, CDR2 FQNNGV. As DNA, the CDR3 is TGTGCCAGCACCTTCAGCGGGGGGGCCTACAATGAGCAGTTCTTC. This translates into CASTFSGGAYNEQFF. Combining the CDR3 with reference TRBV11-2 and TRBJ2-1 gives the whole variable domain EAGVAQSPRYKIIEKRQSVAFWCNPISGHATLYWYQQILGQGPKLLIQFQNNGVVDDSQLPKDRFSAERLKGVDSTLKIQPAKLEDSAVYLCASTFSGGAYNEQFFGPGTRLTVL.

The chain has TRBV20-1 and TRBJ2-3; TRBD2 matches at 11 bases. The ends lost 4 bases at V and 12 bases at J; junction bases unmatched: 3. CDR3 size: 11 residues. Germline V CDR1 and CDR2: DFQATT, SNEGSKA (reference sequence). CDR3: CSAKRLAGQYF. The CDR3, as DNA: TGCAGTGCTAAAAGACTAGCGGGACAGTATTTT.

The chain combines TRBV7-8 with TRBJ1-2; TRBD1 agrees at 9 bases. Germline V lookup: CDR1 SGHVS, CDR2 FQNEAQ. The trim removed 0 bases at V and 3 bases at J, leaving 8 bases unmatched. The CDR3 has 17 residues. The CDR3 coding sequence is TGTGCCAGCAGCTTAGCGAGTGGGGGACAGGGTCACTATGGCTACACCTTC. It codes for CASSLASGGQGHYGYTF.

This rearrangement joins TRBV6-6 to TRBJ1-2; no clear D gene. Germline CDR1 is MNHNY and CDR2 is SVGAGI (reference sequence). The ends were cut back, 8 bases at V and 2 bases at J, with 12 bases in the middle. The CDR3 runs 13 residues. The CDR3 protein is CASQNEDNYGYTF. The CDR3 DNA reads TGTGCCAGCCAGAATGAAGACAACTATGGCTACACCTTC.

This clone was detected only a few times. The chain recombines TRBV4-2 with TRBJ1-2; 7 nucleotides agree with TRBD1. The J segment lost 3 bases and the V segment lost 8 bases, leaving 9 bases of the junction unmatched. Germline V gives CDR1 LGHNA, CDR2 YNFKEQ. The CDR3 sequence is 14 residues long. CDR3 in DNA: TGTGCCAGCGGCGACAGGGAGTGGGACTATGGCTACACCTTC. It translates to CASGDREWDYGYTF.

This clone was counted a single time. The chain uses TRBV7-8 and TRBJ2-7; TRBD1 matches 12 bases. Germline V gene sequence: CDR1 SGHVS, CDR2 FQNEAQ. Unmatched junction bases numbered 11, after V lost 2 bases and J lost 6 bases. This CDR3 comprises 17 residues. The CDR3 nucleotides read TGTGCCAGCAGCTTACGTATACCGGGACAGGGGGCGTTCGAGCAGTACTTC. Residues: CASSLRIPGQGAFEQYF.

There are a few counts of this clone. The V gene is TRBV30, the J gene TRBJ1-6, with TRBD1 matching over 12 bases. Germline V lookup: CDR1 GTSNPN, CDR2 SVGIG (reference sequence). The CDR3 totals 17 residues. Unmatched junction bases numbered 5, after V lost 2 bases and J lost 3 bases. The CDR3 sequence: CAWSSGTGGFYNSPLHF. The CDR3 DNA is TGTGCCTGGAGTTCAGGGACAGGGGGCTTCTATAATTCACCCCTCCACTTT.

This clone was found a few times. The rearrangement uses TRBV10-3 and TRBJ1-1, with 9 bases lining up with TRBD1. The CDR3 covers 16 residues. The V gene end was trimmed by 10 bases and the J gene end by 0 bases; junction bases not matched to a gene: 12. CDR1 and CDR2 from the germline V gene are ENHRY and SYGVKD. CDR3 protein: CASRTGVISVNTEAFF. The CDR3 nucleotides read TGTGCCAGTCGGACAGGGGTCATCTCGGTGAACACTGAAGCTTTCTTT.

V gene TRBV5-8 combines with J gene TRBJ1-4; 10 bases fit TRBD1. Germline trimming cut 7 bases from V and 8 bases from J; bases unmatched to any gene: 8. This CDR3 has 14 amino acids. CDR1 is SGHTS, CDR2 YDEGEE, per germline. The DNA of the CDR3 is TGTGCCAGCTCCCCGGACAGGGGGTCCGAAAAACTGTTTTTT. This gives the protein CASSPDRGSEKLFF.

The chain carries TRBV7-9 and TRBJ2-1, with D possibly TRBD2 on 6 matching bases. The V end lost 1 base, the J end lost 8 bases, and 15 bases lay between the germline ends. Germline CDR1 is SEHNR and CDR2 is FQNEAQ (reference sequence). The CDR3 runs 15 residues. CDR3 sequence reads: CASSLVLAGGDEQFF. The CDR3 region has the DNA TGTGCCAGCAGCTTAGTTCTGGCCGGGGGAGATGAGCAGTTCTTC.

The chain recombines TRBV6-5 with TRBJ1-2; a weak D match, TRBD1 (5 bases). Germline loops: CDR1 MNHEY, CDR2 SVGAGI. CDR3 length: 13 amino acids. Trimming took off 6 bases at V and 4 bases at J, with 12 bases between the two ends. The CDR3 spells CASREGLGYGYTF. The DNA for the CDR3 is TGTGCCAGCAGGGAGGGGTTGGGCTATGGCTACACCTTC.

The chain combines TRBV6-1 with TRBJ1-1; D is unclear. Germline V gives CDR1 MNHNS, CDR2 SASEGT. This CDR3 is built from 15 residues. Trimming left V 4 bases short and J 4 bases short, with 16 bases between. The CDR3 coding sequence is TGTGCCAGCAGTGTTAGTGAGGACTCTGCCACTGAAGCTTTCTTT. Residues: CASSVSEDSATEAFF.

V is TRBV6-5 and J is TRBJ2-2; 9 bases align to TRBD1. Unmatched junction bases numbered 9, after V lost 4 bases and J lost 6 bases. CDR3 size: 16 residues. Germline V gene data show CDR1 as MNHEY and CDR2 as SVGAGI. The CDR3: CASSSPGQGVSGELFF. In nucleotides, the CDR3 is TGTGCCAGCAGTTCTCCGGGACAGGGAGTCTCCGGGGAGCTGTTTTTT.

The chain combines TRBV7-2 with TRBJ1-2, with D possibly TRBD1 on 5 matching bases. Germline loops: CDR1 SGHTA, CDR2 FQGNSA. Trimming shortened V by 2 bases and J by 3 bases, and 13 bases separated the two germline ends. There are 15 residues in the CDR3. As DNA, the CDR3 is TGTGCCAGCAGCTTAACAGGCCCGCTGGACTATGGCTACACCTTC. It encodes CASSLTGPLDYGYTF. The variable domain in full, completed from reference TRBV7-2 and TRBJ1-2, reads GAGVSQSPSNKVTEKGKDVELRCDPISGHTALYWYRQSLGQGLEFLIYFQGNSAPDKSGLPSDRFSAERTGGSVSTLTIQRTQQEDSAVYLCASSLTGPLDYGYTFGSGTRLTVV.